This record covers a single TCR delta chain. A read error is the likely source, as a far larger clone sits one nucleotide away. The sample has other DNA sequences that encode this CDR3 too. The CDR3 extends over 22 amino acids. Germline V gene data show CDR1 as GEAIGNYY and CDR2 as EKD. V shed 0 bases, J shed 0 bases, and the junction held 22 bases outside the gene matches. The sample belongs to a study of gamma-delta T cells after stem cell transplantation. TCRdb reapplied CATT to the RT-PCR reads. The sample contains about 15,000 delta-chain clones, over 8% of which appear only once. Sequencing input: gamma-delta T cells. The rearrangement uses TRDV2 and TRDJ1; TRDD3 agrees at 9 bases. The receptor's source is a human donor. It is not recorded whose cells these are; they may come from a transplant donor. As DNA, the CDR3 is TGTGCCTGTGACACCTTACGGACTGGGGGAATTAATACGGGAGTTCACACCGATAAACTCATCTTT. Its translation: CACDTLRTGGINTGVHTDKLIF.